Described below is a single TCR beta chain sequence and its context. Its antigen is as yet unknown. CD4+ cells underwent separation, giving CD45RA+ naive and CD45RA-negative memory subsets. This sample was included in a study of shared clonotypes between healthy human individuals. Study observations and caveats: Shared clonotypes across all four donors exceeded non-shared ones in generation probability. It was observed that 5% to 6.5% of naive CD4 clonotypes were shared across a handful of donors. Estimated richness values were generally larger in naive subsets than in memory subsets.

The CDR3 contains 15 residues. The V segment lost 4 bases and the J segment 9 bases; nucleotides outside the gene matches: 9. Per the germline V gene, CDR1 is SGHTA and CDR2 is FQGTGA. TCRdb's table, derived via immunoSEQ multiplex PCR, lists solely in-frame clones and lacks some. Counted here are roughly 1,100,000 clones, about 75% occurring once; the ten biggest clones make up roughly 1.5%. The sequenced sample was memory CD4+ T cells sorted from blood. As to subset: CD45RA-negative fraction. The TCR sequence derives from a man younger than 35 in good health. The V call is TRBV7-3, the J call TRBJ2-5; 12 bases align to TRBD2. The CDR3 here is CASSSTSGGLGSQYF. DNA of the CDR3: TGTGCCAGCAGCTCCACTAGCGGGGGGCTTGGCTCCCAGTACTTC. The whole variable domain, remainder taken from reference TRBV7-3 and TRBJ2-5, is GAGVSQTPSNKVTEKGKYVELRCDPISGHTALYWYRQSLGQGPEFLIYFQGTGAADDSGLPNDRFFAVRPEGSVSTLKIQRTERGDSAVYLCASSSTSGGLGSQYFGPGTRLLVL.